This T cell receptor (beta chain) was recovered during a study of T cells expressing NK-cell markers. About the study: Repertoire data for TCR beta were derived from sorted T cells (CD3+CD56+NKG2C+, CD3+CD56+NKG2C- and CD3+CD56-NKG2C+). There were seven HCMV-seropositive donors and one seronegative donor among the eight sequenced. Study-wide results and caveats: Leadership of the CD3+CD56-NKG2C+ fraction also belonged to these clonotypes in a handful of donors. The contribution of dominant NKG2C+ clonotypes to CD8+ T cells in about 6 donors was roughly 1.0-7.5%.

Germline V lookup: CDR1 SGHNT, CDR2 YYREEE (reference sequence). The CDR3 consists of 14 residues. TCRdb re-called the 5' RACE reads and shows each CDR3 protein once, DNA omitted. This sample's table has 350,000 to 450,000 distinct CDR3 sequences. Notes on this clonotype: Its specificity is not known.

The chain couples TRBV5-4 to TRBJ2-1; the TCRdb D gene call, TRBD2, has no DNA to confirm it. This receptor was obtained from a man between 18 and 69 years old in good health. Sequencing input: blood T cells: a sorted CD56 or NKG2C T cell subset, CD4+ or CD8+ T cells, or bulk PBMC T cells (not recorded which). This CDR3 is CASSFSGGVNEQFF. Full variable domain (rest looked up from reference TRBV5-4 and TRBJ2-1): ETGVTQSPTHLIKTRGQQVTLRCSSQSGHNTVSWYQQALGQGPQFIFQYYREEENGRGNFPPRFSGLQFPNYSSELNVNALELDDSALYLCASSFSGGVNEQFFGPGTRLTVL.